This note documents a single T cell receptor (beta chain) sequence. Its antigen is not identified. This sample was taken from a study of Ad26.COV2.S vaccination and SARS-CoV-2 variants. Whole-study context: Intramuscular Ad26.COV2.S at 5x10^10 or 1x10^11 viral particles.

Germline CDR1 reads ENHRY; CDR2 reads SYGVKD. V shed 4 bases, J shed 7 bases, and the junction held 7 bases outside the gene matches. The CDR3 contains 13 residues. The treatment: roughly 18 received Ad26.COV2.S at low or high dose, single or two shots; about 5 received placebo; per-sample allocation not given. Each sample was drawn 63 days after the first injection (of vaccine or placebo). Broader study findings: Quantification of TCR breadth and depth may have yielded underestimates of total T cell responses.

Libraries were prepared by immunoSEQ multiplex PCR; TCRdb keeps only in-frame clonotypes and omits some of them. The table has around 400,000 clones, about 93% seen once. The sequenced sample was peripheral blood, obtained in a trial of Ad26.COV2.S vaccine versus placebo. The clonotype was recovered from a person aged 18-65 years who received the Ad26.COV2.S COVID-19 vaccine or a placebo. The rearrangement uses TRBV10-3 and TRBJ2-7, with 7 bases that match TRBD1. The DNA for the CDR3 is TGTGCCATCAGTGGTGACAGGGATAGGGAGCAGTACTTC. As protein: CAISGDRDREQYF.